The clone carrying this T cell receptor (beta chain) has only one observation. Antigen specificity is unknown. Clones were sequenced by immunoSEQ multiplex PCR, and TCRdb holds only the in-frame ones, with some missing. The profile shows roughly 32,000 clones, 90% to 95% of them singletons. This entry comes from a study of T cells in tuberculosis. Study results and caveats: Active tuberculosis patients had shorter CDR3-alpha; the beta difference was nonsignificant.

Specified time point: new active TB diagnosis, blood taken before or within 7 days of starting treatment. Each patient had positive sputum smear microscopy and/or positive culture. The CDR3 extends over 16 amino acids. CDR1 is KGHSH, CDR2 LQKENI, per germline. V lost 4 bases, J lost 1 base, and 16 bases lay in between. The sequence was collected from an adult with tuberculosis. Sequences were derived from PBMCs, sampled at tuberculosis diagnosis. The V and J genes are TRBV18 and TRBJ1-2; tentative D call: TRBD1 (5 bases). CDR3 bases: TGTGCCAGCTCACTCGGGGACTCAAGTTTTAACTATGGCTACACCTTC. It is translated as CASSLGDSSFNYGYTF.